Following are 30 T cell receptor beta chains from one sample sequenced in a study of PD-L1 blockade in urothelial cancer. Profiling relied on immunoSEQ multiplex PCR, and the TCRdb table lists in-frame clones only, not all of them. The table lists around 100,000 clones, around 87% of them singletons. The time point: pretreatment peripheral blood. The sample was PBMCs, taken around atezolizumab (anti-PD-L1) treatment. All receptors derive from a man in his sixties with urothelial cancer.

This chain joins TRBV19 and TRBJ1-2, with 8 bases matching TRBD1. The V gene's germline CDR1 is LNHDA and CDR2 SQIVND (reference sequence). Trimming at V came to 1 base and at J to 7 bases, leaving 8 bases not matched to a gene. This CDR3 spans 15 amino acids. The CDR3: CASSIGTGGLAGYTF. CDR3 coding DNA: TGTGCCAGTAGTATAGGAACAGGGGGTCTCGCTGGCTACACCTTC.

This chain joins TRBV5-1 and TRBJ2-3, with D unclear. Germline CDR1 is SGHRS and CDR2 is YFSETQ. CDR3 length: 12 residues. Trimming pared 5 bases from V and 7 bases from J, leaving 11 bases between. CDR3 sequence reads: CASSPDLHTQYF. The CDR3 DNA reads as TGCGCCAGCAGTCCTGACTTGCATACGCAGTATTTT. The variable domain in full, completed from reference TRBV5-1 and TRBJ2-3, reads KAGVTQTPRYLIKTRGQQVTLSCSPISGHRSVSWYQQTPGQGLQFLFEYFSETQRNKGNFPGRFSGRQFSNSRSEMNVSTLELGDSALYLCASSPDLHTQYFGPGTRLTVL.

The CDR3 DNA follows: TGTGCCAGTGTGGCGGGGACTCTCGCGAACACCGGGGAGCTGTTTTTT. Amino acids: CASVAGTLANTGELFF. The rearrangement joins TRBV19 to TRBJ2-2; the D gene is possibly TRBD2 (6 bases). This CDR3 is built from 16 residues. Germline-derived CDR1 and CDR2 are LNHDA and SQIVND (reference sequence). V lost 8 bases and J 0 bases, leaving 16 bases between the germline ends.

The chain combines TRBV28 with TRBJ2-2; 15 positions match TRBD2. Germline trimming cut 6 bases from V and 5 bases from J; bases unmatched to any gene: 10. Germline values: CDR1 MDHEN, CDR2 SYDVKM. The CDR3 is made up of 18 amino acids. As DNA, the CDR3 is TGTGCCAGCAGCCCCGGACTAGCGGGAGGGTGGAGAACCGGGGAGCTGTTTTTT. Translation gives CASSPGLAGGWRTGELFF.

This clone was recorded only once. This rearrangement joins TRBV28 to TRBJ1-6, with D possibly being TRBD1 (6 bases). V was trimmed by 10 bases and J by 9 bases, leaving 10 bases between them. CDR1 and CDR2 from the germline V gene are MDHEN and SYDVKM. The CDR3 runs 11 residues. As DNA, the CDR3 is TGTGCCACACGGGACACTTCACCCCTCCACTTT. Its protein is CATRDTSPLHF.

Written as DNA, the CDR3 is TGTGCCAGCAGCGAGGTCCCTTCGACAGGGGTCGGAGAGCAGTACTTC. As protein: CASSEVPSTGVGEQYF. The chain carries TRBV9 and TRBJ2-7, with TRBD1 identical over 8 bases. Looked up from germline, CDR1 is SGDLS and CDR2 is YYNGEE. The CDR3 totals 16 residues. J gave up 7 bases and V 3 bases, and 15 bases lay outside the gene matches.

The chain links TRBV5-4 to TRBJ1-2; the match to TRBD1 covers 8 bases. V was pared by 3 bases and J by 8 bases, with 9 bases of the junction left unmatched. The CDR3 totals 14 residues. Germline V gene sequence: CDR1 SGHNT, CDR2 YYREEE (reference sequence). For the CDR3, the DNA is TGTGCCAGCAGCTCAGACAGGGGAGTAGGCGGCTACACCTTC. It is translated as CASSSDRGVGGYTF.

The rearrangement joins TRBV6-6 to TRBJ2-7; weak D call: TRBD2 (5 bases). Germline V gives CDR1 MNHNY, CDR2 SVGAGI (reference sequence). The V end lost 6 bases, the J end lost 2 bases, and 11 bases lay between the germline ends. This CDR3 region has 13 residues. DNA for the CDR3: TGTGCCAGCAGGCTGACTACGACCTACGAGCAGTACTTC. Translating it yields CASRLTTTYEQYF.

This clone was detected only a few times. This chain joins TRBV19 and TRBJ1-4; 7 bases align to TRBD1. The V gene's germline CDR1 is LNHDA and CDR2 SQIVND (reference sequence). Trimming at V came to 5 bases and at J to 3 bases, leaving 6 bases not matched to a gene. The CDR3 consists of 15 residues. The CDR3 loop is CASSLLTGSNEKLFF. The CDR3 nucleotides read TGTGCCAGTAGTTTATTGACAGGGTCTAATGAAAAACTGTTTTTT.

The genes are TRBV7-9 and TRBJ2-7; D may be TRBD1 (6 bases). CDR3 size: 14 residues. Germline V gene sequence: CDR1 SEHNR, CDR2 FQNEAQ (reference sequence). Between the trimmed V and J ends, which lost 4 bases and 1 base, there was a span of 11 bases. CDR3 coding DNA: TGTGCCAGCAGCTCCGAGGACAGATCCTACGAGCAGTACTTC. Translated: CASSSEDRSYEQYF. Supplemented by reference TRBV7-9 and TRBJ2-7, the full variable domain reads DTGVSQNPRHKITKRGQNVTFRCDPISEHNRLYWYRQTLGQGPEFLTYFQNEAQLEKSRLLSDRFSAERPKGSFSTLEIQRTEQGDSAMYLCASSSEDRSYEQYFGPGTRLTVT.

The chain joins TRBV10-1 to TRBJ2-3, with D possibly matching TRBD2 (6 bases). The germline V gene encodes CDR1 WNHNN and CDR2 SYGVQD (reference sequence). This CDR3 spans 14 amino acids. Trimming left V 5 bases short and J 1 base short, with 10 bases between. CDR3 residues: CASSPGVGTDTQYF. CDR3 sequence (DNA): TGCGCCAGCAGTCCGGGGGTTGGCACAGATACGCAGTATTTT.

The CDR3 region has the DNA TGTGCCTGGAGTCCTGGGGCGGGACCCTCCTACGAGCAGTACTTC. Translated, it gives CAWSPGAGPSYEQYF. The chain employs TRBV30 and TRBJ2-7, with D tentatively TRBD2 (6 bases). Trimming took 2 bases from V and 0 from J, leaving 14 bases between them. The CDR3 consists of 15 residues. CDR1 is GTSNPN, CDR2 SVGIG, per germline (reference sequence).

This clone appeared once. The genes are TRBV23-1 and TRBJ2-5; maybe TRBD2 (5 bases). TRBV23-1 belongs to the ORF category, with a function that is uncertain. V was pared by 9 bases and J by 6 bases, with 35 bases between. The CDR3 is 19 residues long. The CDR3 reads CARKKPGKAGRERSKTQYF. CDR3 sequence (DNA): TGCGCCAGGAAGAAACCCGGGAAGGCGGGCCGTGAGAGATCGAAGACCCAGTACTTC.

The chain couples TRBV5-6 to TRBJ2-4; TRBD2 is a possible D gene (6 bases). The length of the CDR3 is 13 residues. Germline CDR1 SGHDT, CDR2 YYEEEE. The V end lost 4 bases, the J end lost 7 bases, and 12 bases lay between the germline ends. Written as DNA, the CDR3 is TGTGCCAGCAGCCAACCGGGGGTGAACATTCAGTACTTC. It yields the protein CASSQPGVNIQYF. The whole variable domain, filled in from reference TRBV5-6 and TRBJ2-4, reads DAGVTQSPTHLIKTRGQQVTLRCSPKSGHDTVSWYQQALGQGPQFIFQYYEEEERQRGNFPDRFSGHQFPNYSSELNVNALLLGDSALYLCASSQPGVNIQYFGAGTRLSVL.

J is TRBJ2-7 and V is TRBV7-9; no definite D call. The CDR3 loop spans 11 amino acids. V was shortened by 5 bases and J by 4 bases, with 6 bases between the two germline ends. Germline V gene data show CDR1 as SEHNR and CDR2 as FQNEAQ (reference sequence). CDR3 loop: CASSPGYEQYF. As DNA, the CDR3 is TGTGCCAGCAGCCCAGGTTACGAGCAGTACTTC.

This rearrangement joins TRBV21-1 to TRBJ2-7; the tabulated D call, TRBD2, remains unverified against the DNA. TRBV21-1 is deemed a pseudogene. The CDR3 is made up of 19 amino acids. CDR3 in DNA: TGTGCCAGCAGCATGTGGTGTTCTGCCCCATCGGTGTTCTCCTACGAGCAGTACTTC. Translated, it gives CASSMWCSAPSVFSYEQYF.

The CDR3 DNA follows: TGTGCCAGCAGCTCCGACTATTTCTCCTACGAGCAGTACTTC. Its translation: CASSSDYFSYEQYF. The chain uses TRBV7-2 and TRBJ2-7; the D gene is possibly TRBD2 (5 bases). This CDR3 contains 14 residues. Between the trimmed V and J ends, which lost 4 bases and 0 bases, there was a span of 10 bases. Germline CDR1 is SGHTA and CDR2 is FQGNSA.

The rearrangement uses TRBV10-1 and TRBJ1-5, with D possibly TRBD1 on 5 matching bases. Trimming took off 3 bases at V and 0 bases at J, with 24 bases between the two ends. The CDR3 runs to 20 residues. Germline values: CDR1 WNHNN, CDR2 SYGVQD (reference sequence). As DNA, the CDR3 is TGCGCCAGCAGTGACAACCAGGGTGTCATGACCGGCTTTAGCAATCAGCCCCAGCATTTT. Translating it yields CASSDNQGVMTGFSNQPQHF.

The rearrangement links TRBV5-8 to TRBJ2-3, with TRBD2 matching over 13 bases. The V gene end was trimmed by 4 bases and the J gene end by 4 bases; junction bases not matched to a gene: 3. Germline V gene sequence: CDR1 SGHTS, CDR2 YDEGEE. This CDR3 is built from 15 residues. CDR3 sequence (DNA): TGTGCCAGCAGCGCGGGACTAGCGGGACCAGATACGCAGTATTTT. Translated: CASSAGLAGPDTQYF.

This clone occurred a few times. This sequence joins TRBV30 and TRBJ2-1; 8 positions agree with TRBD2. CDR1 and CDR2 (germline): GTSNPN, SVGIG (reference sequence). The CDR3 sequence is 14 residues long. J gave up 0 bases and V 7 bases, and 5 bases lay outside the gene matches. For the CDR3, the DNA is TGTGCCTCAACTAGCGGTAGCTCCTACAATGAGCAGTTCTTC. Its protein product is CASTSGSSYNEQFF.

The rearrangement links TRBV5-4 to TRBJ1-3; 7 bases are a match to TRBD1. The CDR3 consists of 16 residues. V dropped 0 bases and J dropped 0; count of bases not matched to a gene: 3. Germline CDR1 SGHNT, CDR2 YYREEE (reference sequence). The CDR3 here is CASSLGGQSSGNTIYF. The CDR3 nucleotides are TGTGCCAGCAGCTTGGGGGGACAGTCCTCTGGAAACACCATATATTTT.

V gene TRBV6-5 combines with J gene TRBJ2-2, with D perhaps matching TRBD2 (6 bases). The V end lost 3 bases, the J end lost 2 bases, and 10 bases lay between the germline ends. The CDR3 loop spans 15 amino acids. CDR1 is MNHEY and CDR2 is SVGAGI in the germline V gene. The CDR3 DNA sequence: TGTGCCAGCAGTTATTTCGGGACTAACACCGGGGAGCTGTTTTTT. Translating it yields CASSYFGTNTGELFF.

The V gene is TRBV13, the J gene TRBJ2-2; 9 bases are a match to TRBD2. The CDR3 runs 15 residues. After removal of 5 bases from V and 3 bases from J, the junction contained 4 bases not matched to a gene. Germline V gene sequence: CDR1 PRHDT, CDR2 FYEKMQ (reference sequence). For the CDR3, the DNA is TGTGCCAGCAGCCGACTAGCGGACCACACCGGGGAGCTGTTTTTT. Its translation: CASSRLADHTGELFF.

The gene calls are TRBV29-1 and TRBJ1-2; D unclear. Germline V gene data show CDR1 as SQVTM and CDR2 as ANQGSEA. The CDR3 loop spans 11 amino acids. Deletions cut 3 bases from V and 4 bases from J, with 6 bases between. CDR3 sequence reads: CSVDGLYGYTF. Written as DNA, the CDR3 is TGCAGCGTTGATGGCCTCTATGGCTACACCTTC. Looking up the rest from reference TRBV29-1 and TRBJ1-2 gives the full variable domain: SAVISQKPSRDICQRGTSLTIQCQVDSQVTMMFWYRQQPGQSLTLIATANQGSEATYESGFVIDKFPISRPNLTFSTLTVSNMSPEDSSIYLCSVDGLYGYTFGSGTRLTVV.

V is TRBV19 and J is TRBJ2-5; D perhaps matches TRBD2 (6 bases). The CDR3 is 14 residues long. Germline-derived CDR1 and CDR2 are LNHDA and SQIVND (reference sequence). Deletions cut 5 bases from V and 5 bases from J, with 15 bases between. The DNA of the CDR3 is TGTGCCAGTAGTTCTGGGGGGTTCGGTGAGACCCAGTACTTC. Protein: CASSSGGFGETQYF.

This clone was counted between two and nine times. J is TRBJ1-4 and V is TRBV7-9, with D possibly TRBD1 on 6 matching bases. Germline CDR1 is SEHNR and CDR2 is FQNEAQ (reference sequence). V was clipped by 5 bases and J by 6 bases, with 16 bases between them. This CDR3 comprises 15 residues. CDR3 amino acids: CASSAQGFGDEKLFF. CDR3 nucleotides: TGTGCCAGCAGCGCCCAGGGGTTCGGGGATGAAAAACTGTTTTTT.

The chain joins TRBV27 to TRBJ1-5, with 7 bases identical to TRBD1. Germline V CDR1 and CDR2: MNHEY, SMNVEV (reference sequence). This CDR3 has 15 residues. V trimming: 3 bases; J trimming: 7 bases; junction bases outside the gene matches: 9. The CDR3 region is CASSFIGGTEQPQHF. DNA of the CDR3: TGTGCCAGCAGTTTTATAGGGGGCACGGAACAGCCCCAGCATTTT.

The rearrangement joins TRBV11-2 to TRBJ1-1; D is unclear. Per the germline V gene, CDR1 is SGHAT and CDR2 is FQNNGV. Trimming took 0 bases from V and 2 from J, leaving 10 bases between them. The CDR3 has 15 amino acids. DNA for the CDR3: TGTGCCAGCAGCTTAGATTCTTACAGTAACACTGAAGCTTTCTTT. It codes for CASSLDSYSNTEAFF.

The gene calls are TRBV5-1 and TRBJ1-1, with no clear D. The CDR3 extends over 15 amino acids. Trimming removed 0 bases at V and 4 bases at J, with 13 bases between. Per germline, CDR1 SGHRS and CDR2 YFSETQ. This CDR3 is CASSLGGIVVTEAFF. CDR3 in DNA: TGCGCCAGCAGCTTGGGCGGAATAGTGGTCACTGAAGCTTTCTTT.

The rearrangement uses TRBV9 and TRBJ1-3; tentative D call: TRBD1 (5 bases). The germline CDR1 and CDR2 sequences are SGDLS and YYNGEE. Trimming removed 4 bases from V and 6 bases from J, with 14 bases in between. The length of the CDR3 is 14 residues. DNA for the CDR3: TGTGCCAGCAGCCCCCGGGACTCCGCAAACACCATATATTTT. Protein: CASSPRDSANTIYF.